This T cell receptor (beta chain) was obtained from a study of shared clonotypes between healthy human individuals. Study results and limitations: It was the few donors that limited the genetic and exposure-history diversity represented.

Here immunoSEQ multiplex PCR was the method, and the copy in TCRdb shows in-frame clones only, minus some. This sample carries about 510,000 clones, almost 97% of them seen once, and the ten largest clones take 0.05% to 0.07%. This clone has more than one count but fewer than ten. Its target is not known. The CDR3 length is 12 residues. Germline lookup yields CDR1 MDHEN and CDR2 SYDVKM. V was pared by 4 bases and J by 11 bases, with 15 bases between. The chain joins TRBV28 to TRBJ2-7; tentatively, D is TRBD1 (6 bases). The sample comprised naive CD4+ T cells sorted from blood. Regarding subset: CD45RA+ positively selected. This TCR came from a woman aged 25-40 years in good health. In DNA form, the CDR3 reads TGTGCCAGCAGTTCGACCGGGGACACTAAGTACTTC. It translates to CASSSTGDTKYF.